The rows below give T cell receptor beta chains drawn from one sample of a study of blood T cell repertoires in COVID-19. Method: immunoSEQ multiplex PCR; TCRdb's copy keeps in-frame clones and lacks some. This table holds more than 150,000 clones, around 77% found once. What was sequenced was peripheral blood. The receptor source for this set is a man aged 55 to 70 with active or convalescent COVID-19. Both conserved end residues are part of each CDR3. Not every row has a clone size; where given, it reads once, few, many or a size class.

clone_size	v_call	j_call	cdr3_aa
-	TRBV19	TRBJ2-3	CASSLTSGSTDTQYF
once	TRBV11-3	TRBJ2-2	CASSLFGGRATGELFF
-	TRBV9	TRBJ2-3	CASSVGATSTDTQYF
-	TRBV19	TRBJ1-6	CASSSPGEYNSPLHF
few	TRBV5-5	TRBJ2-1	CASSLQGTTNNEQFF
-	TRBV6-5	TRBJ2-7	CASSNRVSYEQYF
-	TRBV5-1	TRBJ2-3	CASSFTALDTQYF
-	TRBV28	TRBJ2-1	CASEAGGSYNEQFF
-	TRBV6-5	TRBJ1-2	CASSYSGRAYYGYTF
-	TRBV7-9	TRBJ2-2	CASSFGAPNTGELFF
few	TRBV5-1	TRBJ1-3	CASSPDLSRSGNTIYF
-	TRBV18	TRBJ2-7	CASSPPGSNYEQYF
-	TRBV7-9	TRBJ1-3	CASSLEGVSGNTIYF
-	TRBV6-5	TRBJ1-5	CASSYSQGNQPQHF
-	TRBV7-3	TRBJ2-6	CASSQNSLVLTF
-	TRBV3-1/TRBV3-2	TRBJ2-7	CASSQGTRSYEQYF
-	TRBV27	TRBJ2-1	CASSSLGQPRPGSIF
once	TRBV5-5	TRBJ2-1	CASRDGRGYNEQFF
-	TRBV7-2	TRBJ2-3	CASSLVVGREDTQYF
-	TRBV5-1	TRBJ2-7	CASSLGSAYEQYF
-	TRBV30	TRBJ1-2	CAWTTISPNYGYTF
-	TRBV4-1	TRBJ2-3	CASSQDRTSGETDTQYF
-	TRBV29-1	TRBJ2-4	CSARPGISGKNIQYF
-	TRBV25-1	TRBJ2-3	CASSEWGDASTDTQYF